The clone carrying this T cell receptor (beta chain) was recorded only once. The sample is drawn from a study of blood T cell repertoires in COVID-19. Per germline, CDR1 SGHVS and CDR2 FNYEAQ. There are 18 residues in the CDR3. Deletions cut 0 bases from V and 7 bases from J, with 21 bases between. Repertoires were generated with immunoSEQ multiplex PCR, while TCRdb's copy carries only in-frame clones and drops some. The sample yields a few hundred thousand clones, roughly four fifths seen once. The chain couples TRBV7-6 to TRBJ2-2; perhaps TRBD1 as D (6 bases). The TCR sequence derives from a person aged 70 to 85 with COVID-19, enrolled during active disease. The specimen was peripheral blood. Here the CDR3 DNA reads TGTGCCAGCAGCTTAGCCGTGCGGACGGACAGATCTAACGGGGAGCTGTTTTTT. As protein: CASSLAVRTDRSNGELFF.